The clone carrying this T cell receptor beta chain has a handful of counts. Its specificity is not known. This sample is part of a study of vaccination and CD4 T cells after COVID-19. About the study: Stimulation used overlapping spike peptides from SARS-CoV-2, HCoV-NL63, HCoV-OC43 and HCoV-229E.

Time point noted: late sampling 161 to 241 days after vaccination in three convalescent patients. Treatment reported: approximately nine-day PBMC culture with coronavirus spike peptide pools or control peptides (ViraFEST assay). Scientists ran DNA taken from cultured CD4+ T cells through the Oncomine TCR Beta short-read assay for sequencing. MiXCR, applied by TCRdb to the PCR reads, yields one record per CDR3 protein. This sample has about 22,000 distinct CDR3 sequences, with roughly 33% found just once. The germline V gene encodes CDR1 SEHNR and CDR2 FQNEAQ (reference sequence). The CDR3 runs to 13 residues. The V end lost 3 bases, the J end lost 2 bases, and 8 bases lay between the germline ends.

The genes are TRBV7-9 and TRBJ2-7, with no clear D. The sequence came from a human donor who had recovered from COVID-19. The input for sequencing was CD4+ T cells from blood, cultured in vitro, taken about 7 months after SARS-CoV-2 vaccination. This chain's CDR3 is CASSLTETYEQYF. CDR3 in DNA: TGTGCCAGCAGCTTGACCGAGACCTACGAGCAGTACTTC.